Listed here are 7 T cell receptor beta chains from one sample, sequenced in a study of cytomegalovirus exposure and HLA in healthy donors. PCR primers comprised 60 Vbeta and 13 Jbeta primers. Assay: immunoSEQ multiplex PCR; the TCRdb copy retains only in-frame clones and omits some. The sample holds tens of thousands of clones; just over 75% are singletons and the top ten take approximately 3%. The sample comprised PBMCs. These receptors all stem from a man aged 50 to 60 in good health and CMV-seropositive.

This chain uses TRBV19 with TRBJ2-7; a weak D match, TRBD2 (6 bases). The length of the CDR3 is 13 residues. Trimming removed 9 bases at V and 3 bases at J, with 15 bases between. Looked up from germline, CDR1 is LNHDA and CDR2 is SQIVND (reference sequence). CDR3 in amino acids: CASVGRGSYEQYF. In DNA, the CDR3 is TGTGCCAGCGTGGGACGGGGGAGCTACGAGCAGTACTTC. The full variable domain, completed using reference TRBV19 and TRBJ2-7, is DGGITQSPKYLFRKEGQNVTLSCEQNLNHDAMYWYRQDPGQGLRLIYYSQIVNDFQKGDIAEGYSVSREKKESFPLTVTSAQKNPTAFYLCASVGRGSYEQYFGPGTRLTVT.

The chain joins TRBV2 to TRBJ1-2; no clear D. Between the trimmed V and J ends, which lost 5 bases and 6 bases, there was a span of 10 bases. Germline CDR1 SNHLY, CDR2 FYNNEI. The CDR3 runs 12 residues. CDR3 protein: CASSSDRDGYTF. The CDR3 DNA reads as TGTGCCAGCAGTTCAGATCGGGATGGCTACACCTTC.

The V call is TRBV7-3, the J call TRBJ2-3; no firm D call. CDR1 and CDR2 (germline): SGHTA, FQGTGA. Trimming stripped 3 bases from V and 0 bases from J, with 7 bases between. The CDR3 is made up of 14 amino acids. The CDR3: CASSLKQSTDTQYF. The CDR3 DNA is TGTGCCAGCAGCTTGAAGCAAAGCACAGATACGCAGTATTTT.

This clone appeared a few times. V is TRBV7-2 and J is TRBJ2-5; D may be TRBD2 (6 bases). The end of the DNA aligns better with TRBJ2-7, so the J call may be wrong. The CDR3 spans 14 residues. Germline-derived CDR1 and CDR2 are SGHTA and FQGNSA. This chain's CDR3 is CASSLGPGVYEQYF. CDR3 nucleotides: TGTGCCAGCAGCTTAGGGCCGGGAGTTTACGAGCAGTACTTC.

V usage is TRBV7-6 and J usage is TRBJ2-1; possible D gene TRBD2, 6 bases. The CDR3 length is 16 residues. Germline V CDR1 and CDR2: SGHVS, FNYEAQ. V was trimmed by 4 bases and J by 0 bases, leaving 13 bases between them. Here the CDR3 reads CASSSRAGSSYNEQFF. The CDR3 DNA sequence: TGTGCCAGCAGCTCTCGAGCGGGCAGCTCCTACAATGAGCAGTTCTTC.

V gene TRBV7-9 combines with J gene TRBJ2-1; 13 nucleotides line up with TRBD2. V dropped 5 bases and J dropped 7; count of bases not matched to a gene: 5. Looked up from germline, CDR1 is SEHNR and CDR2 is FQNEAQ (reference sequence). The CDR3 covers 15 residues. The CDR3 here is CASSRGTSGINEQFF. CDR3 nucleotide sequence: TGTGCCAGCAGCCGCGGGACTAGCGGGATTAATGAGCAGTTCTTC.

CDR3 residues: CASSQDFYEGYTF. DNA of the CDR3: TGCGCCAGCAGCCAAGACTTCTACGAGGGCTACACCTTC. The chain carries TRBV5-1 and TRBJ1-2; D call uncertain. This CDR3 spans 13 amino acids. The V gene lost 4 bases and the J gene lost 8 bases, with 15 bases spanning the gap. CDR1 is SGHRS, CDR2 YFSETQ, per germline.